A selection of T cell receptor beta chains follows, all from one sample in a study of blood T cell repertoires in COVID-19. Method: immunoSEQ multiplex PCR; TCRdb's copy keeps in-frame clones and lacks some. The sample shows roughly 250,000 clones, around nine tenths of them seen only once. Specimen: PBMCs or T cells enriched from blood (not recorded which). The receptors originated from a woman between 18 and 29 years old who had recovered from COVID-19. Both conserved end residues are part of each CDR3. The D gene is left open where the match is weak. The size entry is marked missing in some rows and otherwise reads once, few, many or a size class.

j_call d_call v_call clone_size cdr3_nt cdr3_aa
TRBJ2-6 - TRBV19 - TGTGCCAGTAGACAAACCTCTGGGGCCAACGTCCTGACTTTC CASRQTSGANVLTF
TRBJ1-1 - TRBV3-1/TRBV3-2 - TGTGCCAGCAGCCACGGGGGAGCAGCTTTCTTT CASSHGGAAFF
TRBJ1-4 - TRBV18 - TGTGCCAGCTCTACCACCCCAGGGAGGAATGAAAAACTGTTTTTT CASSTTPGRNEKLFF
TRBJ2-2 TRBD2 TRBV25-1 - TGTGCCAGCACCCAAGGGTCCGGGACTAGCCTACCCGGGGAGCTGTTTTTT CASTQGSGTSLPGELFF
TRBJ2-3 TRBD2 TRBV9 - TGTGCCAGCAGCGTAGGGGGACTAGCGTCAGATACGCAGTATTTT CASSVGGLASDTQYF
TRBJ2-1 - TRBV5-1 - TGCGCCAGCAGCTGGGGGACTTCTGAGGATGAGCAGTTCTTC CASSWGTSEDEQFF
TRBJ1-2 - TRBV5-6 once TGTGCCAGCAGCTTGGCCTCGCCAGAATATGGCTACACCTTC CASSLASPEYGYTF
TRBJ2-7 - TRBV4-1 - TGCGCCAGCAGCATCTCAGGGGCCTACGAGCAGTACTTC CASSISGAYEQYF
TRBJ1-1 TRBD1 TRBV11-2 - TGTGCCAGCAGCTCCTCCGGGACAGGGAGGACTGAAGCTTTCTTT CASSSSGTGRTEAFF
TRBJ2-5 - TRBV5-1 - TGCGCCAGCAGCTTCGGGACAAGAGAGACCCAGTACTTC CASSFGTRETQYF
TRBJ2-7 - TRBV7-8 - TGTGCCAGCAGCGGTGCAGGTGGATTCTACGAGCAGTACTTC CASSGAGGFYEQYF
TRBJ2-7 TRBD2 TRBV5-6 - TGTGCCAGCAGCTTGGCTAGCGGACCTTACGAGCAGTACTTC CASSLASGPYEQYF
TRBJ2-1 - TRBV5-1 - TGCGCCAGCTCAATTGGAGGCGGAGGTTACAATGAGCAGTTCTTC CASSIGGGGYNEQFF
TRBJ1-2 - TRBV6-5 once TGTGCCACCACCGACAGTTTATTCTATGGCTACACCTTC CATTDSLFYGYTF
TRBJ1-4 - TRBV6-5 - TGTGCCAGCAGCCCACAGGGCTTTAATGAAAAACTGTTTTTT CASSPQGFNEKLFF
TRBJ1-3 TRBD1 TRBV14 - TGTGCCAGCAGCCAAGAACAGGGGGCCTTCTCTGGAAACACCATATATTTT CASSQEQGAFSGNTIYF
TRBJ2-5 TRBD2 TRBV15 - TGTGCCACCAGCCGACTAGCGGGAGGGGGGGGAGAGACCCAGTACTTC CATSRLAGGGGETQYF
TRBJ1-2 - TRBV20-1 - TGCAGTGCTTATACTAACTATGGCTACACCTTC CSAYTNYGYTF
TRBJ1-5 - TRBV21-1 - TGTGCCAGCAGCGAGGACAGGGCAAGCAATCAGCCCCAGCATTTT CASSEDRASNQPQHF
TRBJ2-1 - TRBV28 once TGTGCCAGCAGTTTGCCGTCCTACTCCTACAATGAGCAGTTCTTC CASSLPSYSYNEQFF
TRBJ2-3 - TRBV5-1 - TGCGCCAGCAGCCGGGAAAGCCCAGGGGCGGCAGATACGCAGTATTTT CASSRESPGAADTQYF
TRBJ1-3 - TRBV9 once TGTGCCAGCAGCCCTGACGGAGACAGCTCTGGAAACACCATATATTTT CASSPDGDSSGNTIYF
TRBJ1-2 - TRBV28 - TGTGCCAGCAGTTTTGTCCATGCGGGGGGCAAATTATATGGCTACACCTTC CASSFVHAGGKLYGYTF
TRBJ2-6 TRBD1 TRBV7-9 - TGTGCCAGCATCATCAGAGAGACAGGGACTGGGGCCAACGTCCTGACTTTC CASIIRETGTGANVLTF
TRBJ1-6 TRBD1 TRBV18 once TGTGCCAGCTCATCTACCGGGACAGGAAATTCACCCCTCCACTTT CASSSTGTGNSPLHF
TRBJ2-7 TRBD1 TRBV12-5 few TGTGCTAGTGGTTTGGTAGGCGGACAGGACTACGAGCAGTACTTC CASGLVGGQDYEQYF
TRBJ1-1 TRBD1 TRBV6-5 - TGTGCCACCGAACAGGGGGGGAACACTGAAGCTTTCTTT CATEQGGNTEAFF
TRBJ1-6 - TRBV25-1 - TGTGCCAGCACGAGTGGTTCACCCCTCCACTTT CASTSGSPLHF
TRBJ1-2 - TRBV29-1 - TGCAGCGTTACCTGGGAGAGCTATGGCTACACCTTC CSVTWESYGYTF
TRBJ2-1 - TRBV27 - TGTGCCAGCAGTTTTGCCGGGAGCTCCGGTGAGCAGTTCTTC CASSFAGSSGEQFF
TRBJ1-2 - TRBV7-2 - TGTGCCAGCAGACTCCAAAGCTATGGCTACACCTTC CASRLQSYGYTF
TRBJ1-1 TRBD1 TRBV4-1 - TGCGCCAGCATTTCGGGACAGGGGGAGGCTTTCTTT CASISGQGEAFF
TRBJ1-2 - TRBV2 - TGTGCCAGCAGACGCACGGATGGCTACACCTTC CASRRTDGYTF
TRBJ1-1 - TRBV28 - TGTGCCCTAGGGGGGGGCAGGGGAGAGGGGAACACTGAAGCTTTCTTT CALGGGRGEGNTEAFF
TRBJ2-1 TRBD1 TRBV15 - TGTGCCACCAGCAGAGATCGATGGGACAGGGGATTCGGTGAGCAGTTCTTC CATSRDRWDRGFGEQFF
TRBJ1-6 - TRBV16 - TGTGCCAGCAGCCAATCGACTGGGGCTTCGTCCCTCCACTTT CASSQSTGASSLHF
TRBJ2-1 TRBD2 TRBV6-5 - TGTGCCAGCAAGGCGACTAGCGGGAGCATAAATGAGCAGTTCTTC CASKATSGSINEQFF
TRBJ2-7 - TRBV2 - TGTGCCAGCAGTGACAGCGGTGGTAACGAGCAGTACTTC CASSDSGGNEQYF
TRBJ2-1 TRBD2 TRBV7-2 - TGTGCCAGCAGCTTCGGTACGGCGGGGGGGCTAAATGAGCAGTTCTTC CASSFGTAGGLNEQFF
TRBJ2-7 TRBD1 TRBV7-9 few TGTGCCAGCAGCTTAGGGGACAGGGGATACGAGCAGTACTTC CASSLGDRGYEQYF
TRBJ1-4 - TRBV18 once TGTGCCAGCTCACCCTCGACTGCGGCTAATGAAAAACTGTTTTTT CASSPSTAANEKLFF
TRBJ2-2 TRBD2 TRBV7-2 - TGTGCCAGCAGCCTGACTAGCGGGGGGCACACCGGGGAGCTGTTTTTT CASSLTSGGHTGELFF
TRBJ1-2 TRBD1 TRBV3-1/TRBV3-2 - TGTGCCAGCAGCCCCCCAGGACAGGGGCATAGCGGCTACACCTTC CASSPPGQGHSGYTF
TRBJ1-3 TRBD1 TRBV7-8 - TGTGCCACAGGACAGGGGATGGCTGGAAACACCATATATTTT CATGQGMAGNTIYF
TRBJ1-1 - TRBV13 - TGTGCCAGCAGCTTCCGGGGGAACACTGAAGCTTTCTTT CASSFRGNTEAFF
TRBJ1-1 TRBD1 TRBV19 few TGTGCCAGTAGGGAAGAGACAGGGGAATTTGGTAGGACTGAAGCTTTCTTT CASREETGEFGRTEAFF
TRBJ2-7 TRBD2 TRBV6-1 - TGTGCCAGCAGTGAAGCGCTAGCGGGGTCCTACGAGCAGTACTTC CASSEALAGSYEQYF
TRBJ2-3 TRBD2 TRBV9 - TGTGCCAGCAGCGTAGGGGGAGCGGGGTTCACAGATACGCAGTATTTT CASSVGGAGFTDTQYF
TRBJ2-7 TRBD2 TRBV19 - TGTGCCAGTAGTCCCGGGACTAGCGGGATAGCCTACGAGCAGTACTTC CASSPGTSGIAYEQYF
TRBJ2-5 - TRBV18 - TGTGCCAGCTCACCGGCCTTTTCGGGGCAAGAGACCCAGTACTTC CASSPAFSGQETQYF